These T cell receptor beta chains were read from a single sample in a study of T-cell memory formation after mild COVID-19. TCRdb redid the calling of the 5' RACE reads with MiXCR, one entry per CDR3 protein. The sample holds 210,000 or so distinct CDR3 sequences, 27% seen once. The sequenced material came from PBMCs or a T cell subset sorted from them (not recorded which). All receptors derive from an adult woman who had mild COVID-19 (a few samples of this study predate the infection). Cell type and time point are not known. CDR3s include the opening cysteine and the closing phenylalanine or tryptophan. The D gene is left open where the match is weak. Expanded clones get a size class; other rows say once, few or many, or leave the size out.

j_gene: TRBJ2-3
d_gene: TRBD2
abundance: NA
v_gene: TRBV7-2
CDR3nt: TGTGCCAGCAGCTCCCGGACTAGCGGGAGTTCAGATACGCAGTATTTT
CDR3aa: CASSSRTSGSSDTQYF

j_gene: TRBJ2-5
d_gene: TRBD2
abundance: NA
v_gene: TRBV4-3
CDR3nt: TGCGCCAGCAGCCACTATGCGACTAGCGGGACCCAAGAGACCCAGTACTTC
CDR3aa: CASSHYATSGTQETQYF

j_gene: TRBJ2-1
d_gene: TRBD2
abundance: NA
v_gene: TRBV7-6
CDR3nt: TGTGCCAGCAGCTTAGCGGGTGCTAGCGGGGGTTACAATGAGCAGTTCTTC
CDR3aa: CASSLAGASGGYNEQFF

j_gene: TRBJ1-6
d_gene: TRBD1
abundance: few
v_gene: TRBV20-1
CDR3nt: TGCAGTGCTGGGGGGACAGGGAGTAATTCACCCCTCCACTTT
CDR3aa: CSAGGTGSNSPLHF

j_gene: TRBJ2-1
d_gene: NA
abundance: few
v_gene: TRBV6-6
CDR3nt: TGTGCCAGCAGTTATACAGGCAATGAGCAGTTCTTC
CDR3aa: CASSYTGNEQFF

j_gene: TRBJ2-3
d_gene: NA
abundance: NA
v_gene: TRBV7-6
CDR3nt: TGTGCCAGCAGCTCGCCTGGTAATACGCAGTATTTT
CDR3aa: CASSSPGNTQYF

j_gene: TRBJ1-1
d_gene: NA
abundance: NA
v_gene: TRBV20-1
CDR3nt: TGCAGCCCGAGGGGCCATGTTTACACGAACACTGAAGCTTTCTTT
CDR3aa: CSPRGHVYTNTEAFF

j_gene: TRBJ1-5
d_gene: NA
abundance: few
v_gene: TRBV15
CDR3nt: TGTGCCACCAGCAGAAGAGGAAATCAGCCCCAGCATTTT
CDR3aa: CATSRRGNQPQHF

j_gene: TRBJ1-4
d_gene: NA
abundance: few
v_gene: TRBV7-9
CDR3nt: TGTGCCAGCAGCTTATCTGGGGGAGCTACTAATGAAAAACTGTTTTTT
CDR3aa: CASSLSGGATNEKLFF

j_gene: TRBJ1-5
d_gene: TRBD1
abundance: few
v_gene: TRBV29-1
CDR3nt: TGCAGCGTTGGACAGGGGGCAGGTCAGCCCCAGCATTTT
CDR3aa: CSVGQGAGQPQHF

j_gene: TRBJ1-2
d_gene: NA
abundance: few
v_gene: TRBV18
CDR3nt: TGTGCCAGCTCACCAAAGACTAACTATGGCTACACCTTC
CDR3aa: CASSPKTNYGYTF

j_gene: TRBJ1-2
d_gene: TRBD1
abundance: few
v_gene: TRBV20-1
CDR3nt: TGCAGTGCTTCCGGGACAGGGGAGACGGGCTACACCTTC
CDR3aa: CSASGTGETGYTF

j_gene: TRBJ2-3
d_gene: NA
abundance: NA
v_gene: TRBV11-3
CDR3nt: TGTGCCAGCAGCTTGTCCCGGAGCCAGCTTAGCACAGATACGCAGTATTTT
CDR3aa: CASSLSRSQLSTDTQYF

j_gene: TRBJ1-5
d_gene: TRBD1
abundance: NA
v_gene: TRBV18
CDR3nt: TGTGCCAGCTCAAGTATACCGGGACAGGGCAATCAGCCCCAGCATTTT
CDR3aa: CASSSIPGQGNQPQHF

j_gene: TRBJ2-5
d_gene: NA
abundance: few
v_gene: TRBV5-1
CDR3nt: TGCGCCAGCAATAGGGGCGGAGAGACCCAGTACTTC
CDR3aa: CASNRGGETQYF

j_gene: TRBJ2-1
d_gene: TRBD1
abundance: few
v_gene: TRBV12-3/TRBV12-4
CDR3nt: TGTGCCAGCAGTCCGACAGGGGATGCCCTCCATGAGCAGTTCTTC
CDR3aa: CASSPTGDALHEQFF

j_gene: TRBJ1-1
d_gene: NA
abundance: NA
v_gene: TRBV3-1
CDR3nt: TGTGCCAGCAGCCAAGGGGACGTGAACACTGAAGCTTTCTTT
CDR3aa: CASSQGDVNTEAFF

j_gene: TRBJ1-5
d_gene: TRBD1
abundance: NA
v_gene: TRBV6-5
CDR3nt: TGTGCCAGCAGTCCCGGACAGGGGTACTATAGCAATCAGCCCCAGCATTTT
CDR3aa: CASSPGQGYYSNQPQHF

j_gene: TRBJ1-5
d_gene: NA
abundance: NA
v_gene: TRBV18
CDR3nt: TGTGCCAGCTCAGAGGACAGACATAGCAATCAGCCCCAGCATTTT
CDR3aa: CASSEDRHSNQPQHF

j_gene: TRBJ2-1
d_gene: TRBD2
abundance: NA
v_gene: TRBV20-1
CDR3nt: TGCAGTGCTAGTGCCGGGGGGAGCTCCTACAATGAGCAGTTCTTC
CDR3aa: CSASAGGSSYNEQFF

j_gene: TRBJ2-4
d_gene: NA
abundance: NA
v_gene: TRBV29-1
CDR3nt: TGCAGCGTTGGCAGGTCGGGCATGGAGTACTTC
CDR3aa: CSVGRSGMEYF

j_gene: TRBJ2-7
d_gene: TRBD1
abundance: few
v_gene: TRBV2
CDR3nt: TGTGCCAGCAGGCGGACAGGGGGTAGCGAGCAGTACTTC
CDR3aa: CASRRTGGSEQYF

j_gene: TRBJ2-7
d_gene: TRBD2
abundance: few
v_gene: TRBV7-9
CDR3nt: TGTGCCAGCAGCCTGCGGACTAGCGGGCCTTACGAGCAGTACTTC
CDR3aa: CASSLRTSGPYEQYF

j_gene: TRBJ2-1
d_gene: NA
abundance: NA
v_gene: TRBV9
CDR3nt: TGTGCCAGCAGCCCCCAGGGGATCGACAATGAGCAGTTCTTC
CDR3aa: CASSPQGIDNEQFF

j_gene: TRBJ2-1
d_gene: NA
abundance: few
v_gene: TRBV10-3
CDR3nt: TGTGCCATTAGTGTATCAGTTGAGCAGTTCTTC
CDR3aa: CAISVSVEQFF

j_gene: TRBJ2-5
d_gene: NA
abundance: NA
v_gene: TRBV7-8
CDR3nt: TGTGCCAGCAGCTTAGCAAAGGGTCAAGAGACCCAGTACTTC
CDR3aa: CASSLAKGQETQYF

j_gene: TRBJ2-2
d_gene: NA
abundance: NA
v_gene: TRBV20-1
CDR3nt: TGCAGTGCTAGGACACTAGCTCCAGAAAGTCCCGGGGAGCTGTTTTTT
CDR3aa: CSARTLAPESPGELFF

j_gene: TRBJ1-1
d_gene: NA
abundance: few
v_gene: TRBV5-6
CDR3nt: TGTGCCAGCAGCGGAACCGGGAGGAGAATTAGCACTGAAGCTTTCTTT
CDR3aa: CASSGTGRRISTEAFF

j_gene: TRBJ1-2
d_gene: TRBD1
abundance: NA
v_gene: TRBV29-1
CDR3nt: TGCAGCGTTACGACAGGGGGCGACGGCTACACCTTC
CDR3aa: CSVTTGGDGYTF

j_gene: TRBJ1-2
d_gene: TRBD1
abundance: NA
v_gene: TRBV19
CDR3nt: TGTGCCAGTAGCCCGACAGGGGTCTATGGCTACACCTTC
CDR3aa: CASSPTGVYGYTF

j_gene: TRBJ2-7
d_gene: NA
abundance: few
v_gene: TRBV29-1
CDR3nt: TGCAGCGTTGAAGGACGGAACTCCTACGAGCAGTACTTC
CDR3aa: CSVEGRNSYEQYF

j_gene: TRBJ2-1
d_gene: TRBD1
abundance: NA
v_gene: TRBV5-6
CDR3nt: TGTGCCAGCAGCCCCGGACAGGGGGCGAGGTACAATGAGCAGTTCTTC
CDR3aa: CASSPGQGARYNEQFF

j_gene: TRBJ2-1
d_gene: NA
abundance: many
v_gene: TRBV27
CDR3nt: TGTGCCAGCAGTTTAAAGGGCTCATACAATGAGCAGTTCTTC
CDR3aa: CASSLKGSYNEQFF

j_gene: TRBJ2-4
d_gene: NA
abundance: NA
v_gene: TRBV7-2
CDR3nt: TGTGCCAGCAGCACCTTAGGGCCCCAGTACTTC
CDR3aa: CASSTLGPQYF

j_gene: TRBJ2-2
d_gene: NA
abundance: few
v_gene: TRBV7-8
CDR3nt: TGTGCCAGCAGCTTAGAGTATGGAGGCCCCGGGGAGCTGTTTTTT
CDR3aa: CASSLEYGGPGELFF

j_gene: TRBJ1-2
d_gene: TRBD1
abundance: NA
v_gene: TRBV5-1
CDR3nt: TGCGCCAGCAGCTTTACCAGACAGGGGTACCGCTATGGCTACACCTTC
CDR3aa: CASSFTRQGYRYGYTF

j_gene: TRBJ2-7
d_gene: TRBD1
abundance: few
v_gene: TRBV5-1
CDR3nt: TGCGCCAGCGGTGGACAGGGTGGCGAGCAGTACTTC
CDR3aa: CASGGQGGEQYF

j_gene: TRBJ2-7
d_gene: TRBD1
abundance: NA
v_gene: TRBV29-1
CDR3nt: TGCAGCGTCGGCGGACAGGAAGTCTACGAGCAGTACTTC
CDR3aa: CSVGGQEVYEQYF

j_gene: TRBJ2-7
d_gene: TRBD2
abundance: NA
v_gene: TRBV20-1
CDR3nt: TGCAGTGCTAGGACTAGCGGGAGAATCATAAGTAACTACGAGCAGTACTTC
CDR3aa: CSARTSGRIISNYEQYF

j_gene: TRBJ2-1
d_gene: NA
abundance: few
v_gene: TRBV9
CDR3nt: TGTGCCAGCAGCCTTTCCTCCCACAATGAGCAGTTCTTC
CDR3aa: CASSLSSHNEQFF

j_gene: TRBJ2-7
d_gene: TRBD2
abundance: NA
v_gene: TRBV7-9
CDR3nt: TGTGCCAGCAGCCCCTGGGTAGCGGGAGTCCACGAGCAGTACTTC
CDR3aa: CASSPWVAGVHEQYF

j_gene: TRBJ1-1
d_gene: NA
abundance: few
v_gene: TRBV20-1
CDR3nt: TGCAGTGCTTGGTCCCCAAAGGGAATGAACACTGAAGCTTTCTTT
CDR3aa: CSAWSPKGMNTEAFF

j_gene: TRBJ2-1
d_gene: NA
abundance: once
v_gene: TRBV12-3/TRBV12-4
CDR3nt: TGTGCCAGCAGTTTAGAAGGGGGCTCCTACAATGAGCAGTTCTTC
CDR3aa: CASSLEGGSYNEQFF

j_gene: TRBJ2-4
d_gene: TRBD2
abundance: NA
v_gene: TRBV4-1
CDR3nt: TGCGCCAGCAGCCAAGATGATGGCCGCGGGAGATTTGATCAGTACTTC
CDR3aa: CASSQDDGRGRFDQYF

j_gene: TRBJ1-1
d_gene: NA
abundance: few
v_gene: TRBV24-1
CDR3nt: TGTGCCACCAGTACCCCTAAGGGGGGGGTCACTGAAGCTTTCTTT
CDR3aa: CATSTPKGGVTEAFF

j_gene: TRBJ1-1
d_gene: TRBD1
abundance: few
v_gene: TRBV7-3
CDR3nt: TGTGCCAGCAGCCCGACAGGGGGCGGACCCCTGGTCCCTGAAGCTTTCTTT
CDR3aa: CASSPTGGGPLVPEAFF

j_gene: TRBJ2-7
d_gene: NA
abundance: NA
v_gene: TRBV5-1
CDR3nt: TGCGCCAGCAGATATAACAGGGAAAGCTACGAGCAGTACTTC
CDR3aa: CASRYNRESYEQYF

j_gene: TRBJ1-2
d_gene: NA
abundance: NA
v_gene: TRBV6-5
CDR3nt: TGTGCCAGCAGCCCCAGGGTCAACTATGGCTACACCTTC
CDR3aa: CASSPRVNYGYTF

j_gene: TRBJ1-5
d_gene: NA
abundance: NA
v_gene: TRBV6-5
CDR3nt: TGTGCCAGCAGACCGGTACAGGGACTCAATCAGCCCCAGCATTTT
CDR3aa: CASRPVQGLNQPQHF

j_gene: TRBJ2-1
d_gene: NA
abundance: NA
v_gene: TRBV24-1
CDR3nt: TGTGCCACCAAGGGGGGCACCTACAATGAGCAGTTCTTC
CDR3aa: CATKGGTYNEQFF

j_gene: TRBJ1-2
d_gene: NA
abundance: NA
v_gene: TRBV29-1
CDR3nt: TGCAGCGTTGCCAGGGGTGGAGCGGAAAGCTATGGCTACACCTTC
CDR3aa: CSVARGGAESYGYTF

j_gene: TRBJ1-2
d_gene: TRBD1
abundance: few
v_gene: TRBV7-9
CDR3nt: TGTGCCAGCAGCTTTCGGACAGGGCCCGGCTTTGATGGCTACACCTTC
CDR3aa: CASSFRTGPGFDGYTF

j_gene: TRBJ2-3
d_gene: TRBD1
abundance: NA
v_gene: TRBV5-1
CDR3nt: TGCGCCAGCAGCCTTCAGGGGGAAGATACGCAGTATTTT
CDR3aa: CASSLQGEDTQYF

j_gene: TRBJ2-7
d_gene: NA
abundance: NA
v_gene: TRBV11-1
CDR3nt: TGTGCCAGCAGCTTAGTTTCCGAGCAGTACTTC
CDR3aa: CASSLVSEQYF